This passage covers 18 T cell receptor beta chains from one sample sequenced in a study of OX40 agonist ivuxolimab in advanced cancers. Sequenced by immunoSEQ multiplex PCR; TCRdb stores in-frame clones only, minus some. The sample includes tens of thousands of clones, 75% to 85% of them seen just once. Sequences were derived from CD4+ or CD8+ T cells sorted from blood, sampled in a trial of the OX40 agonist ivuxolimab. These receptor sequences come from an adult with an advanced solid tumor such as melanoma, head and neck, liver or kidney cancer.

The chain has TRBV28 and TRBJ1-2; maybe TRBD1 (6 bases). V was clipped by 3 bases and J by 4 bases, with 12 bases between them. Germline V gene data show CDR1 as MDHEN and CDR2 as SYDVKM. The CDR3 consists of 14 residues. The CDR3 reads CASSLDSEIYGYTF. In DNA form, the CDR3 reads TGTGCCAGCAGTTTGGACAGCGAAATCTATGGCTACACCTTC.

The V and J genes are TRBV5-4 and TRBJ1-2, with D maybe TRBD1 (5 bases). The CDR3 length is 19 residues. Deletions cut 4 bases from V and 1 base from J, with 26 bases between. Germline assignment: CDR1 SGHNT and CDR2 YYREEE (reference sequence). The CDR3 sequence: CASSSPAVGPEGLNYGYTF. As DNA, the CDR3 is TGTGCCAGCAGCAGTCCCGCCGTGGGACCCGAAGGACTTAACTATGGCTACACCTTC. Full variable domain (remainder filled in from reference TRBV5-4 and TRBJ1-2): ETGVTQSPTHLIKTRGQQVTLRCSSQSGHNTVSWYQQALGQGPQFIFQYYREEENGRGNFPPRFSGLQFPNYSSELNVNALELDDSALYLCASSSPAVGPEGLNYGYTFGSGTRLTVV.

The CDR3 DNA reads TGTGCCAGAAACCCCAAGAGGACGGGATCCTACGAGCAGTACGTC. Its protein product is CARNPKRTGSYEQYV. The chain joins TRBV5-3 to TRBJ2-7, with TRBD2 as a possible D gene (5 bases). TRBV5-3 is identified as an open reading frame with a role that is uncertain. The CDR3 has 15 residues. V lost 6 bases to trimming and J lost 1 base, with 17 bases between them.

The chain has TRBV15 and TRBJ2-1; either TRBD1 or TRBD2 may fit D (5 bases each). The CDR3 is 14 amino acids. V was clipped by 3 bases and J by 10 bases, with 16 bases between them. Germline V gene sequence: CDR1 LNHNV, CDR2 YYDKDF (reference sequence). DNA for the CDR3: TGTGCCACCAGCAGGCCCGGGACCGGACGCGAGCAGTTCTTC. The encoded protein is CATSRPGTGREQFF.

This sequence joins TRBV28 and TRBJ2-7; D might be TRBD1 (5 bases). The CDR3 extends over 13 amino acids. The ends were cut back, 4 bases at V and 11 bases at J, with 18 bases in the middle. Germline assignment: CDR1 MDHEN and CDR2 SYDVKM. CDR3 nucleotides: TGTGCCAGCAGTTCTCCGACAGTCGCTATGAAGTACGTC. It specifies CASSSPTVAMKYV.

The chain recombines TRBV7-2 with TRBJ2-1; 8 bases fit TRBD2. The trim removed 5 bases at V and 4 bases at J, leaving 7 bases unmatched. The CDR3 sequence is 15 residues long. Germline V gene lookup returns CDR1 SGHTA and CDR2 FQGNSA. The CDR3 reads CASSPAGARYNEQFF. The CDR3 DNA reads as TGTGCCAGCAGCCCAGCGGGAGCGAGATACAATGAGCAGTTCTTC.

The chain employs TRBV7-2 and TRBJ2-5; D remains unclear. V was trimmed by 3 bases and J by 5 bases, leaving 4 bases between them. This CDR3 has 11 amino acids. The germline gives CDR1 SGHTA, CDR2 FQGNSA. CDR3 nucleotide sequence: TGTGCCAGCAGCTTTACCGAGACCCAGTACTTC. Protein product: CASSFTETQYF.

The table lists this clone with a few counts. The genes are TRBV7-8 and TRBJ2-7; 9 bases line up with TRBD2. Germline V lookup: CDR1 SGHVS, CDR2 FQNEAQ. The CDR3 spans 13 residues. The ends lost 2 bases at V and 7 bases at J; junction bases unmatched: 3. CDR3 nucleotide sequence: TGTGCCAGCAGCTTACTAGCGGGGCGTGAGCAGTACGTC. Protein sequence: CASSLLAGREQYV.

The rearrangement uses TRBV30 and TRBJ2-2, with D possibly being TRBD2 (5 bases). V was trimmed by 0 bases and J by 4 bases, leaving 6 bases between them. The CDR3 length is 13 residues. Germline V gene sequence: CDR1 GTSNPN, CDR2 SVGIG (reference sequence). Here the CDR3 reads CAWSVGGTGELFF. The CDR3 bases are TGTGCCTGGAGTGTTGGAGGCACCGGGGAGCTGTTTTTT.

The CDR3 DNA reads TGTGCCACCACCCAGGGGTCGGGTCAGCCCCAGCATTTT. It is translated as CATTQGSGQPQHF. The rearrangement joins TRBV6-5 to TRBJ1-5; possible D gene TRBD1, 6 bases. V gave up 10 bases and J gave up 6 bases, with 16 bases separating them. Per the germline V gene, CDR1 is MNHEY and CDR2 is SVGAGI. This CDR3 contains 13 residues.

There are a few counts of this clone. The CDR3 nucleotides read TGTGCCTGGGTCTCGAACACCGGGGAGCTGTTTTTT. Translated: CAWVSNTGELFF. The chain joins TRBV30 to TRBJ2-2; D is ambiguous. Per the germline V gene, CDR1 is GTSNPN and CDR2 is SVGIG (reference sequence). The CDR3 length is 12 residues. The V gene lost 5 bases and the J gene lost 0 bases, with 4 bases spanning the gap.

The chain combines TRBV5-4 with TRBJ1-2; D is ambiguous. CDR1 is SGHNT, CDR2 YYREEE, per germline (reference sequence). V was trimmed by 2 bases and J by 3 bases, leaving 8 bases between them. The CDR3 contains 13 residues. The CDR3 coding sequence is TGTGCCAGCAGCTTAATCGGAGACTATGGCTACACCTTC. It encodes CASSLIGDYGYTF.

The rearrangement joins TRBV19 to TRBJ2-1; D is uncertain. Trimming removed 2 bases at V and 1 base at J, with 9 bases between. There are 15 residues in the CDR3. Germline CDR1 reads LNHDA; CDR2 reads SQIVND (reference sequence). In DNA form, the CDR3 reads TGTGCCAGTAGTATAAGGGTCGGGTCCTACAATGAGCAGTTCTTC. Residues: CASSIRVGSYNEQFF.

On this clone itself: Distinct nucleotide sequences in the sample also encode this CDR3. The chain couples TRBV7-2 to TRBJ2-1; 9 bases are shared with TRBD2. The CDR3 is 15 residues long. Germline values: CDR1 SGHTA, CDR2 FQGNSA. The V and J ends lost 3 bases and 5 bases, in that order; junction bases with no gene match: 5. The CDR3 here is CASSLWASGDNEQFF. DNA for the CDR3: TGTGCCAGCAGCTTGTGGGCTAGCGGGGACAATGAGCAGTTCTTC.

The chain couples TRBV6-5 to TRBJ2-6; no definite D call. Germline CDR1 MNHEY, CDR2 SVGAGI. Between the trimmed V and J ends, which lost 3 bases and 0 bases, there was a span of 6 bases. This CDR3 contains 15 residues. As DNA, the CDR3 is TGTGCCAGCAGTTATTTTAGCTCTGGGGCCAACGTCCTGACTTTC. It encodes CASSYFSSGANVLTF.

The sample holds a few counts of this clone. In DNA, the CDR3 is TGCGCCAGCAGCTTCGACGAGAACACTGAAGCTTTCTTT. Translated: CASSFDENTEAFF. The chain joins TRBV5-1 to TRBJ1-1; D gene uncertain. Germline CDR1 SGHRS, CDR2 YFSETQ. This CDR3 has 13 residues. Trimming shortened V by 2 bases and J by 1 base, and 6 bases separated the two germline ends.

The CDR3 region is CASSPSQAEWETQYF. The CDR3, as DNA: TGCGCCAGCAGCCCTTCCCAGGCGGAATGGGAGACCCAGTACTTC. This sequence joins TRBV5-1 and TRBJ2-5; D unclear. The CDR3 is made up of 15 amino acids. Between the trimmed V and J ends, which lost 4 bases and 5 bases, there was a span of 18 bases. Germline lookup yields CDR1 SGHRS and CDR2 YFSETQ.

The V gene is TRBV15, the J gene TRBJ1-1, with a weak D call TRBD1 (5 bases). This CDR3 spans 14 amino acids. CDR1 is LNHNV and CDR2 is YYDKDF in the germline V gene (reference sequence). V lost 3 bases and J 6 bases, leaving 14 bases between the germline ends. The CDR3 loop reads CATSRAGSAAEAFF. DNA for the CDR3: TGTGCCACCAGCAGGGCAGGGAGTGCGGCTGAAGCTTTCTTT.